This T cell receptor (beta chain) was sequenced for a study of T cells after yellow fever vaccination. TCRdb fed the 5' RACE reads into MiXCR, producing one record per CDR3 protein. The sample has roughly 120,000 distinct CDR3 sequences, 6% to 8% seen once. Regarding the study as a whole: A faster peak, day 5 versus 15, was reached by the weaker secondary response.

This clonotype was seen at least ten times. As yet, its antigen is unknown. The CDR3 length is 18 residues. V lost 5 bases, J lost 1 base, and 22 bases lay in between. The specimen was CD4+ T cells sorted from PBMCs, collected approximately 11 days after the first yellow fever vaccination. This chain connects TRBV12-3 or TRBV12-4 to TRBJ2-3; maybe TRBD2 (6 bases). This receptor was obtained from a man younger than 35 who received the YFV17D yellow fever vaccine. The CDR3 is CASSPGLYAGPRTDTQYF. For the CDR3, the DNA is TGTGCCAGCAGTCCCGGGTTGTACGCGGGGCCCCGCACAGATACGCAGTATTTT.